Listed below are T cell receptor beta chains from one sample, sequenced in a study of shared clonotypes between healthy human individuals. TCRdb keeps only in-frame clones here, not all; method: immunoSEQ multiplex PCR. Of under 600,000 clones listed, roughly four fifths are singletons. The sample consisted of PBMCs. These receptors came from a middle-aged woman in good health. Some clones in this sample may be carry-over from other donors' samples. The conserved cysteine and the conserved F or W are not part of the CDR3 here. The order of the fields is J gene, clone size, V gene, CDR3 protein. Clone size is not always given. Where it is, it says once, few, many or a class for expanded clones.

j_call: TRBJ2-7
clone_size: NA
v_call: TRBV7-9
cdr3_aa: ASGQGAYEQY

j_call: TRBJ1-4
clone_size: NA
v_call: TRBV28
cdr3_aa: ASSRTLDRGLNEKLF

j_call: TRBJ2-3
clone_size: NA
v_call: TRBV5-1
cdr3_aa: ASRQRVQGTDTQY

j_call: TRBJ2-2
clone_size: NA
v_call: TRBV9
cdr3_aa: ASSVASSGSAGELF

j_call: TRBJ2-3
clone_size: NA
v_call: TRBV21-1
cdr3_aa: ASSKGKEDRECTDTQY

j_call: TRBJ2-5
clone_size: NA
v_call: TRBV7-6
cdr3_aa: ASGPYQETQY

j_call: TRBJ2-6
clone_size: NA
v_call: TRBV6-4
cdr3_aa: ASSEGGNSGANVLT

j_call: TRBJ2-1
clone_size: NA
v_call: TRBV29-1
cdr3_aa: SVGTSGDGEQF

j_call: TRBJ2-7
clone_size: NA
v_call: TRBV19
cdr3_aa: ASSARSSGSSYEQY

j_call: TRBJ2-7
clone_size: NA
v_call: TRBV28
cdr3_aa: ASSLSGLGSYEQY

j_call: TRBJ1-3
clone_size: once
v_call: TRBV10-3
cdr3_aa: AISLTGASGNTIY

j_call: TRBJ2-4
clone_size: NA
v_call: TRBV28
cdr3_aa: ASSSGGSGKNIQY

j_call: TRBJ2-5
clone_size: NA
v_call: TRBV20-1
cdr3_aa: SARWAETQY

j_call: TRBJ2-5
clone_size: many
v_call: TRBV5-1
cdr3_aa: ASSLGPQETQY

j_call: TRBJ1-4
clone_size: NA
v_call: TRBV23-1
cdr3_aa: ASRRVGLVNEKLF

j_call: TRBJ1-2
clone_size: NA
v_call: TRBV5-1
cdr3_aa: ASSLDTGAHGYT

j_call: TRBJ2-1
clone_size: NA
v_call: TRBV28
cdr3_aa: ASSLRVRGEQF

j_call: TRBJ1-5
clone_size: NA
v_call: TRBV28
cdr3_aa: ASSSDQPQH

j_call: TRBJ1-1
clone_size: few
v_call: TRBV4-1
cdr3_aa: ASSQGTGTEAF

j_call: TRBJ2-5
clone_size: NA
v_call: TRBV9
cdr3_aa: ASTPGGAGGRGETQY

j_call: TRBJ2-1
clone_size: few
v_call: TRBV7-9
cdr3_aa: ASSPRLAGSYNEQF

j_call: TRBJ1-5
clone_size: NA
v_call: TRBV4-2
cdr3_aa: ASSQAGSNQPQH

j_call: TRBJ1-5
clone_size: NA
v_call: TRBV27
cdr3_aa: ASSFQGYQPQH

j_call: TRBJ1-2
clone_size: NA
v_call: TRBV7-9
cdr3_aa: ASSPGNYGYT

j_call: TRBJ2-2
clone_size: NA
v_call: TRBV7-9
cdr3_aa: ASPRPNTGELF

j_call: TRBJ1-2
clone_size: NA
v_call: TRBV28
cdr3_aa: ASSSPGLSYGYT

j_call: TRBJ2-5
clone_size: NA
v_call: TRBV5-1
cdr3_aa: ASSLGSHQETQY

j_call: TRBJ2-2
clone_size: NA
v_call: TRBV19
cdr3_aa: ASSATWGPGELF

j_call: TRBJ2-5
clone_size: NA
v_call: TRBV28
cdr3_aa: ASSPRAGAQETQY

j_call: TRBJ1-2
clone_size: once
v_call: TRBV11-2
cdr3_aa: ASSLVSEEGYT

j_call: TRBJ2-7
clone_size: many
v_call: TRBV6-6
cdr3_aa: ASSSTGTGIYEQY

j_call: TRBJ2-1
clone_size: NA
v_call: TRBV11-2
cdr3_aa: ASSPWGLAAHTNEQF

j_call: TRBJ1-4
clone_size: NA
v_call: TRBV5-8
cdr3_aa: ASSLDRGGEKLF

j_call: TRBJ1-1
clone_size: NA
v_call: TRBV5-1
cdr3_aa: ASSVGQVNTEAF

j_call: TRBJ2-7
clone_size: NA
v_call: TRBV7-2
cdr3_aa: ASSSWTSSYEQY

j_call: TRBJ2-7
clone_size: few
v_call: TRBV9
cdr3_aa: ASSTEPEPIPYEQY

j_call: TRBJ2-7
clone_size: NA
v_call: TRBV6-1
cdr3_aa: ASSEADGPRYEQY

j_call: TRBJ2-2
clone_size: NA
v_call: TRBV18
cdr3_aa: ASSPRATTGDTGELF

j_call: TRBJ2-5
clone_size: NA
v_call: TRBV2
cdr3_aa: ASSQGLRETQY

j_call: TRBJ2-1
clone_size: few
v_call: TRBV7-9
cdr3_aa: ASSGNLYNEQF

j_call: TRBJ2-6
clone_size: NA
v_call: TRBV30
cdr3_aa: AWSRDSGANVLT

j_call: TRBJ2-7
clone_size: once
v_call: TRBV4-2
cdr3_aa: ASSQDPASGRYSYEQY